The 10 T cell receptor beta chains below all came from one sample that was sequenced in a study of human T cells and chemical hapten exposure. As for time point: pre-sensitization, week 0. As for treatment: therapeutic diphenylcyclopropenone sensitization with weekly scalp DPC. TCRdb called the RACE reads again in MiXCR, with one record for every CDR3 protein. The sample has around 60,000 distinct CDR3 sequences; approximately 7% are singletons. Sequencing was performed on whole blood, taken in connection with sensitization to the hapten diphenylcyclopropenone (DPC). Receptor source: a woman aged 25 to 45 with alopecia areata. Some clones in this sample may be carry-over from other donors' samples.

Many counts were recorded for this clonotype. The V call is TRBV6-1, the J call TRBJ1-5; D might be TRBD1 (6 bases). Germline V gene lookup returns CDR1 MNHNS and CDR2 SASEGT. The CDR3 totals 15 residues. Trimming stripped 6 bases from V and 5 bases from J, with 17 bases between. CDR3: CASRPSWGGDQPQHF. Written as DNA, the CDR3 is TGTGCCAGCAGACCCTCATGGGGGGGCGATCAGCCCCAGCATTTT.

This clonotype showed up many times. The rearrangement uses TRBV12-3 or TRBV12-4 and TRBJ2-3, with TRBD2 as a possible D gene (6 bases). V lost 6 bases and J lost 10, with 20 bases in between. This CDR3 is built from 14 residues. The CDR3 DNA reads TGTGCCAGCAGATCCGGGACTGGAGCGATTTCGCAGTATTTT. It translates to CASRSGTGAISQYF.

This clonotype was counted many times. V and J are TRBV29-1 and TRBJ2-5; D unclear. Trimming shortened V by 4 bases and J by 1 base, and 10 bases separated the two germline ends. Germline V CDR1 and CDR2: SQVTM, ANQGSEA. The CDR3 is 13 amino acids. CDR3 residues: CSVGYSSQETQYF. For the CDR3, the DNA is TGCAGCGTTGGGTACAGCTCCCAAGAGACCCAGTACTTC.

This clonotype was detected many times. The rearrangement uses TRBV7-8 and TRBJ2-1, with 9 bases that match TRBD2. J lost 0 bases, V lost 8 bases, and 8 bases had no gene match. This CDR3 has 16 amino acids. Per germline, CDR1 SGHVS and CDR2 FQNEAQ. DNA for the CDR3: TGTGCCAGCGGGGCAGCGGGGGGTAGCTCCTACAATGAGCAGTTCTTC. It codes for CASGAAGGSSYNEQFF.

CDR3 nucleotide sequence: TGCGCCAGCAGCTCCGAGACAGGGGGCCACACTGAAGCTTTCTTT. Translating gives CASSSETGGHTEAFF. The gene calls are TRBV5-1 and TRBJ1-1, with 10 bases aligning to TRBD1. The V gene end was trimmed by 3 bases and the J gene end by 3 bases; junction bases not matched to a gene: 5. The CDR3 sequence is 15 residues long. Germline loops: CDR1 SGHRS, CDR2 YFSETQ. The full variable domain, in which reference TRBV5-1 and TRBJ1-1 provide the parts outside the CDR3, is KAGVTQTPRYLIKTRGQQVTLSCSPISGHRSVSWYQQTPGQGLQFLFEYFSETQRNKGNFPGRFSGRQFSNSRSEMNVSTLELGDSALYLCASSSETGGHTEAFFGQGTRLTVV.

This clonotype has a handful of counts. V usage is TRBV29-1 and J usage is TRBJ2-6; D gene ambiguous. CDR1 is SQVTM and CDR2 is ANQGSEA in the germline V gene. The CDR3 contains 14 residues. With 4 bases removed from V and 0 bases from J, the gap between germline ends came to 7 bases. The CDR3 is CSVGSVSGANVLTF. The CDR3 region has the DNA TGCAGCGTTGGAAGTGTCTCTGGGGCCAACGTCCTGACTTTC.

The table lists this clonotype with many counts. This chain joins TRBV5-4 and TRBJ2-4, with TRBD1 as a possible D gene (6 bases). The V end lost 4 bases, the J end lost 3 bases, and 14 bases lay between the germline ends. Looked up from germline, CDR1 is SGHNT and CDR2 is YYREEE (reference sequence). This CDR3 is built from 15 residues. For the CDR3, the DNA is TGTGCCAGCAGCCTTACAGGGTCGGGCAAAAACATTCAGTACTTC. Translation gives CASSLTGSGKNIQYF.

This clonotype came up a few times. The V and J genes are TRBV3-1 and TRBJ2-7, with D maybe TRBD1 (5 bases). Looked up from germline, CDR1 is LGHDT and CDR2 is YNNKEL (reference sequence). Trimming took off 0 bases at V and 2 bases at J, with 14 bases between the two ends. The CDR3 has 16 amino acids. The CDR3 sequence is CASSQEYAGSPYEQYF. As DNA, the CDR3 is TGTGCCAGCAGCCAAGAATATGCAGGGTCCCCCTACGAGCAGTACTTC.

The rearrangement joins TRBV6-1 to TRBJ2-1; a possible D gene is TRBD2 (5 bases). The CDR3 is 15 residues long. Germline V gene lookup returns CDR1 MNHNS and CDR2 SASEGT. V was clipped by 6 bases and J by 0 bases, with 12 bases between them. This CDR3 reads CASRESGSSYNEQFF. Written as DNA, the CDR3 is TGTGCCAGCAGGGAAAGCGGTAGCTCCTACAATGAGCAGTTCTTC.

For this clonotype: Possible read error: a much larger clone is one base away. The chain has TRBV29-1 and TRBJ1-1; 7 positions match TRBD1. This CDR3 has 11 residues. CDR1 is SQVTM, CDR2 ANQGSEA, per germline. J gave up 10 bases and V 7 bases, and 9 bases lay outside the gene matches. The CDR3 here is CSGARGSGAFF. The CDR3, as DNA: TGCAGCGGTGCCAGGGGGTCGGGAGCTTTCTTT. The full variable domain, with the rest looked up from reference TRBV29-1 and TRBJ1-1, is SAVISQKPSRDICQRGTSLTIQCQVDSQVTMMFWYRQQPGQSLTLIATANQGSEATYESGFVIDKFPISRPNLTFSTLTVSNMSPEDSSIYLCSGARGSGAFFGQGTRLTVV.